The 20 T cell receptor beta chains below come from one sample, sequenced in a study of early T cells in non-severe SARS-CoV-2 infection. TCRdb re-called the 5' RACE reads through MiXCR, storing one row per CDR3 protein. The table records roughly 66,000 distinct CDR3 sequences, roughly 10% of them present only once. Sequencing was carried out using whole blood. The receptors were sampled from an adult who was a healthcare worker with PCR-confirmed SARS-CoV-2 infection or an uninfected control (not recorded which).

This clonotype was seen more than once but under ten times. The V gene is TRBV29-1, the J gene TRBJ2-7; D perhaps matches TRBD2 (5 bases). The germline V gene has CDR1 SQVTM and CDR2 ANQGSEA. V was trimmed by 4 bases and J by 5 bases, leaving 12 bases between them. The CDR3 is made up of 12 amino acids. CDR3 amino acids: CSVGDYGDEQYF. The CDR3 bases are TGCAGCGTTGGAGACTACGGGGACGAGCAGTACTTC.

This clonotype was recorded a few times. The CDR3: CSARDALAGVISYEQYF. CDR3 nucleotides: TGCAGTGCTAGAGATGCACTAGCGGGAGTTATCTCCTACGAGCAGTACTTC. The J gene is TRBJ2-7, the V gene TRBV20-1; 11 bases fit TRBD2. With 0 bases clipped from V and 0 bases from J, the junction kept 7 bases outside the gene matches. This CDR3 spans 17 amino acids. The germline V gene encodes CDR1 DFQATT and CDR2 SNEGSKA (reference sequence).

This clonotype came up a few times. The chain carries TRBV20-1 and TRBJ1-6; a weak D match, TRBD1 (6 bases). The CDR3 contains 15 residues. From germline, CDR1 is DFQATT and CDR2 SNEGSKA (reference sequence). The ends were cut back, 6 bases at V and 0 bases at J, with 12 bases in the middle. CDR3 residues: CSARTVSSYNSPLHF. The CDR3, as DNA: TGCAGTGCACGGACAGTCAGCTCCTATAATTCACCCCTCCACTTT.

This clonotype appeared a few times. The V call is TRBV6-2 or TRBV6-3, the J call TRBJ2-7; 7 bases map to TRBD1. The germline CDR1 and CDR2 sequences are MNHEY and SVGEGT. V lost 6 bases, J lost 6 bases, and 5 bases stayed unmatched. The CDR3 has 12 amino acids. CDR3 protein: CASRTGTSEQYF. DNA for the CDR3: TGTGCCAGCAGGACAGGGACATCCGAGCAGTACTTC.

This clonotype was detected a few times. The chain has TRBV6-1 and TRBJ2-3; 8 positions agree with TRBD2. With V trimmed by 4 bases and J by 5 bases, 5 bases remained unmatched. This CDR3 has 14 amino acids. Germline CDR1 reads MNHNS; CDR2 reads SASEGT. CDR3 amino acids: CASSGTSQGDTQYF. The DNA of the CDR3 is TGTGCCAGCAGTGGGACTAGCCAGGGAGATACGCAGTATTTT.

This clonotype was detected a few times. V usage is TRBV14 and J usage is TRBJ2-3; D is possibly TRBD2 (5 bases). V lost 0 bases to trimming and J lost 3 bases, with 10 bases between them. The CDR3 has 15 residues. The V gene's germline CDR1 is SGHDN and CDR2 FVKESK. CDR3 nucleotide sequence: TGTGCCAGCAGCCAAGAGGTTCCGGGAACAGATACGCAGTATTTT. Its protein is CASSQEVPGTDTQYF.

This clonotype was observed at least ten times. The chain employs TRBV3-1 and TRBJ2-3; 7 bases agree with TRBD2. The CDR3 contains 14 residues. Germline V gene sequence: CDR1 LGHDT, CDR2 YNNKEL (reference sequence). V was pared by 3 bases and J by 14 bases, with 14 bases of the junction left unmatched. The CDR3 nucleotides read TGTGCCAGCAGCCATGCCGGCACACGGACTAGTCCGTATTTT. This sequence encodes CASSHAGTRTSPYF.

This clonotype has more than one count but fewer than ten. The genes are TRBV5-6 and TRBJ2-3; TRBD1 might be the D (5 bases). The CDR3 length is 16 residues. The V and J ends lost 0 bases and 4 bases respectively, with 15 bases between them. From germline, CDR1 is SGHDT and CDR2 YYEEEE. This chain's CDR3 is CASSLEPQARADTQYF. The CDR3 DNA reads as TGTGCCAGCAGCTTGGAGCCACAGGCCCGGGCAGATACGCAGTATTTT.

Ten or more counts support this clonotype. The CDR3 DNA follows: TGTGCCAGCAGCCCGAGCGGGGGCAGCAAGTCAAAACTGTTTTTT. It specifies CASSPSGGSKSKLFF. The chain uses TRBV3-1 and TRBJ1-4; tentatively, D is TRBD1 (6 bases). The CDR3 sequence is 15 residues long. Germline CDR1 LGHDT, CDR2 YNNKEL (reference sequence). V was pared by 4 bases and J by 10 bases, with 19 bases between. The complete variable domain, with remaining parts taken from reference TRBV3-1 and TRBJ1-4, reads DTAVSQTPKYLVTQMGNDKSIKCEQNLGHDTMYWYKQDSKKFLKIMFSYNNKELIINETVPNRFSPKSPDKAHLNLHINSLELGDSAVYFCASSPSGGSKSKLFFGSGTQLSVL.

The chain uses TRBV7-6 and TRBJ2-3; TRBD2 is a possible D gene (5 bases). The CDR3 is 13 residues long. Trimming took 5 bases from V and 6 from J, leaving 12 bases between them. Germline lookup yields CDR1 SGHVS and CDR2 FNYEAQ. The CDR3 reads CASSPGGQDTQYF. In nucleotides, the CDR3 is TGTGCCAGCAGCCCAGGAGGCCAGGATACGCAGTATTTT.

The gene calls are TRBV11-2 and TRBJ2-5, with D uncertain. The V end lost 5 bases, the J end lost 4 bases, and 8 bases lay between the germline ends. CDR1 and CDR2 from the germline V gene are SGHAT and FQNNGV. CDR3 length: 12 amino acids. The CDR3 is CASSLLGETQYF. In DNA, the CDR3 is TGTGCCAGCAGCCTTCTAGGAGAGACCCAGTACTTC.

This clonotype was seen once. The chain recombines TRBV5-1 with TRBJ2-5, with 9 bases that match TRBD1. J lost 5 bases, V lost 3 bases, and 2 bases had no gene match. This CDR3 spans 13 amino acids. Germline CDR1 is SGHRS and CDR2 is YFSETQ. CDR3 region: CASSWDRVETQYF. The CDR3 DNA reads as TGCGCCAGCAGCTGGGACAGGGTCGAGACCCAGTACTTC.

The V and J genes are TRBV28 and TRBJ2-1, with 10 positions matching TRBD1. J was trimmed by 4 bases and V by 6 bases; bases with no gene match: 9. The length of the CDR3 is 16 residues. From germline, CDR1 is MDHEN and CDR2 SYDVKM. The CDR3 DNA sequence: TGTGCCAGCAGGCCACTGGGACAGGGGATATACAATGAGCAGTTCTTC. Translation: CASRPLGQGIYNEQFF.

This clonotype was counted a few times. The genes are TRBV21-1 and TRBJ2-3; the listed D gene, TRBD1, was not tested against the DNA. TRBV21-1 is a known pseudogene. The CDR3 has 17 amino acids. CDR3 sequence: CASSKETAGGRRDTQYF. As DNA, the CDR3 is TGTGCCAGCAGCAAAGAGACCGCAGGGGGAAGGAGAGATACGCAGTATTTT.

This clonotype was counted between two and nine times. The rearrangement joins TRBV13 to TRBJ2-3, with D tentatively TRBD2 (6 bases). The CDR3 consists of 17 residues. The germline CDR1 and CDR2 sequences are PRHDT and FYEKMQ (reference sequence). The germline V and J ends were trimmed by 5 bases and 6 bases, with 24 bases remaining between them. In DNA, the CDR3 is TGTGCCAGCAGCCCCCAGTGGGGTAGCGGTGAGCCGGATACGCAGTATTTT. It specifies CASSPQWGSGEPDTQYF.

The chain recombines TRBV6-2 or TRBV6-3 with TRBJ2-5; tentative D call: TRBD2 (5 bases). The CDR3 has 13 amino acids. Germline V gene sequence: CDR1 MNHEY, CDR2 SVGEGT. Trimming stripped 6 bases from V and 2 bases from J, with 10 bases between. CDR3 nucleotide sequence: TGTGCCAGCAGAACTAGTGAACAAGAGACCCAGTACTTC. Residues: CASRTSEQETQYF.

This clonotype has only a few counts. CDR3 in DNA: TGTGCCAGCAGCTTAGGGGCAGGGGGCATCTACGAGCAGTACTTC. It is translated as CASSLGAGGIYEQYF. The rearrangement uses TRBV7-7 and TRBJ2-7; 8 bases are a match to TRBD1. V gave up 1 base and J gave up 3 bases; unmatched junction bases: 5. CDR1 and CDR2 (germline): SSHAT, FNYEAQ (reference sequence). There are 15 residues in the CDR3.

In its sample, this clonotype was seen a few times. The chain joins TRBV4-2 to TRBJ2-7; 9 nucleotides align to TRBD2. J gave up 2 bases and V 0 bases, and 5 bases lay outside the gene matches. CDR3 length: 16 residues. CDR1 is LGHNA and CDR2 is YNFKEQ in the germline V gene. Here the CDR3 reads CASSQDWAGGPYEQYF. DNA of the CDR3: TGTGCCAGCAGCCAAGATTGGGCGGGAGGGCCCTACGAGCAGTACTTC.

This clonotype was seen ten or more times. The rearrangement uses TRBV29-1 and TRBJ2-3; 10 bases align to TRBD2. Germline CDR1 reads SQVTM; CDR2 reads ANQGSEA. The V gene end was trimmed by 4 bases and the J gene end by 3 bases; junction bases not matched to a gene: 13. The CDR3 is 17 amino acids. CDR3 bases: TGCAGCGTTGCATTCGGATTTTCTAGCGGGAGAACAGATACGCAGTATTTT. Protein product: CSVAFGFSSGRTDTQYF.

This clonotype was seen more than once but under ten times. This chain connects TRBV5-1 to TRBJ2-5, with 7 bases identical to TRBD2. With V trimmed by 4 bases and J by 3 bases, 9 bases remained unmatched. In germline, CDR1 is SGHRS, CDR2 YFSETQ. The CDR3 loop spans 15 amino acids. As DNA, the CDR3 is TGCGCCAGCAGCGGGCAAAGCCTAGCGGAAGAGACCCAGTACTTC. It specifies CASSGQSLAEETQYF.